A selection of T cell receptor beta chains follows, all from one sample in a study of T-cell reconstitution after alpha-beta-depleted transplantation in children. TCRdb redid the calling of the PCR reads with MiXCR, one entry per CDR3 protein. The sample has some 490,000 distinct CDR3 sequences, roughly an eighth seen once. Sequenced here: PBMCs from the stem cell graft donor, sampled from the stem cell graft. The receptor source for this set is a human donor who donated a stem cell graft to a child with combined immunodeficiency. Each CDR3 is given with its conserved first and last residue. Fields, in order: D gene, V gene, J gene, clone size, CDR3 protein, CDR3 DNA. A D gene is named only where the DNA matches it firmly. Not all rows give a size; the values are once, few, many and, for expanded clones, a class.

TRBD1	TRBV4-2	TRBJ2-5	many	CASSPAGQGALYQETQYF	TGTGCCAGCAGCCCAGCGGGACAGGGGGCTCTTTACCAAGAGACCCAGTACTTC
TRBD2	TRBV2	TRBJ2-3	-	CASRATLAGVPDTQYF	TGTGCCAGCAGAGCTACACTAGCGGGGGTGCCAGATACGCAGTATTTT
TRBD1	TRBV2	TRBJ1-1	few	CASSLRRQGGTEAFF	TGTGCCAGCAGTTTACGCCGACAGGGAGGCACTGAAGCTTTCTTT
TRBD1	TRBV27	TRBJ1-2	few	CASSPMGTGWDGYTF	TGTGCCAGCAGTCCGATGGGGACAGGGTGGGATGGCTACACCTTC
TRBD2	TRBV29-1	TRBJ2-5	-	CSVEGFSGGETQYF	TGCAGCGTTGAAGGTTTTAGCGGGGGAGAGACCCAGTACTTC
-	TRBV12-3/TRBV12-4	TRBJ2-5	-	CASSSTIEETQYF	TGTGCCAGCAGTTCAACAATAGAGGAGACCCAGTACTTC
-	TRBV20-1	TRBJ2-1	few	CSAKPRDWSSYNEQFF	TGCAGTGCTAAACCCCGGGACTGGAGCTCCTACAATGAGCAGTTCTTC
-	TRBV20-1	TRBJ2-4	-	CSARDTEGPAKNIQYF	TGCAGTGCTAGAGATACGGAGGGCCCTGCCAAAAACATTCAGTACTTC
-	TRBV6-5	TRBJ2-7	many	CASSTRTATYEQYF	TGTGCCAGCAGTACCCGGACAGCCACCTACGAGCAGTACTTC
-	TRBV29-1	TRBJ2-5	many	CSVDRVKETQYF	TGCAGCGTTGACAGGGTTAAAGAGACCCAGTACTTC
-	TRBV7-6	TRBJ1-5	-	CASSLGVNSNQPQHF	TGTGCCAGCAGCTTAGGGGTCAATAGCAATCAGCCCCAGCATTTT
-	TRBV29-1	TRBJ2-7	-	CSVRTNYRDGEQYF	TGCAGCGTTCGGACTAACTATAGGGATGGGGAGCAGTACTTC
-	TRBV5-6	TRBJ2-2	few	CASSLGVLWSLTGELFF	TGTGCCAGCAGCTTGGGGGTTCTATGGTCCCTCACCGGGGAGCTGTTTTTT
TRBD2	TRBV2	TRBJ2-3	-	CASRRAGGPTDTQYF	TGTGCCAGCAGGCGAGCGGGAGGGCCCACAGATACGCAGTATTTT
TRBD2	TRBV12-3/TRBV12-4	TRBJ2-5	few	CATGTSGRVGETQYF	TGTGCCACTGGGACTAGCGGGAGAGTAGGGGAGACCCAGTACTTC
TRBD2	TRBV5-6	TRBJ2-5	-	CASSFGGGAQETQYF	TGTGCCAGCAGCTTTGGGGGAGGGGCCCAAGAGACCCAGTACTTC
-	TRBV5-1	TRBJ1-1	many	CASTLGAAMNTEAFF	TGCGCCAGCACCCTGGGGGCAGCCATGAACACTGAAGCTTTCTTT
-	TRBV7-9	TRBJ2-2	-	CASSSGQLTGELFF	TGTGCCAGCAGCTCGGGACAACTCACCGGGGAGCTGTTTTTT
TRBD1	TRBV20-1	TRBJ1-2	few	CSAPPWGQSNYGYTF	TGCAGTGCTCCCCCATGGGGACAGAGCAACTATGGCTACACCTTC
TRBD2	TRBV27	TRBJ2-4	-	CASSSWAGANIQYF	TGTGCCAGCAGTTCATGGGCGGGAGCGAACATTCAGTACTTC
TRBD1	TRBV23-1	TRBJ2-3	-	CASSQPEGTGDSSSTDTQYF	TGCGCCAGCAGTCAACCGGAAGGGACAGGGGACAGTTCTAGCACAGATACGCAGTATTTT
TRBD1	TRBV12-3/TRBV12-4	TRBJ2-1	many	CASRRTGVNEQFF	TGTGCCAGCAGGAGGACAGGGGTCAATGAGCAGTTCTTC
-	TRBV5-1	TRBJ2-7	-	CASSWGLRRGEQYF	TGCGCCAGCAGTTGGGGACTTCGGAGGGGAGAGCAGTACTTC
-	TRBV18	TRBJ2-7	-	CASSRGDEQYF	TGTGCCAGCTCACGAGGGGACGAGCAGTACTTC
-	TRBV15	TRBJ2-7	few	CATSRVESEQYF	TGTGCCACCAGCAGAGTAGAGTCCGAGCAGTACTTC
TRBD1	TRBV6-1	TRBJ2-5	once	CASSGTGASQETQYF	TGTGCCAGCAGTGGGACAGGAGCTAGTCAAGAGACCCAGTACTTC
TRBD1	TRBV4-3	TRBJ1-5	few	CASSQGTGANQPQHF	TGCGCCAGCAGCCAAGGGACAGGGGCCAATCAGCCCCAGCATTTT
-	TRBV24-1	TRBJ2-1	many	CATSASRNEQFF	TGTGCCACCAGTGCAAGTCGCAATGAGCAGTTCTTC
-	TRBV27	TRBJ2-7	few	CASSSQGAYSYEQYF	TGTGCCAGCAGTTCCCAGGGAGCCTATTCCTACGAGCAGTACTTC
-	TRBV7-9	TRBJ1-2	few	CASSLDRNGYTF	TGTGCCAGCAGCTTAGACAGAAATGGCTACACCTTC
TRBD2	TRBV4-3	TRBJ2-1	many	CASSQDPLFIAGSSYNEQFF	TGCGCCAGCAGCCAAGATCCCCTCTTTATAGCGGGGAGCTCCTACAATGAGCAGTTCTTC
TRBD2	TRBV6-4	TRBJ2-1	-	CASKRSGTHNEQFF	TGTGCCAGCAAAAGAAGCGGGACTCACAATGAGCAGTTCTTC
-	TRBV4-1	TRBJ1-1	few	CASSHPRSLGDTEAFF	TGCGCCAGCAGCCATCCCCGCTCCCTCGGCGACACTGAAGCTTTCTTT
-	TRBV21-1	TRBJ2-1	-	CASSKWVAGKENEQFF	TGTGCCAGCAGCAAATGGGTGGCAGGGAAAGAGAATGAGCAGTTCTTC
-	TRBV4-3	TRBJ2-3	-	CASSQYGSDTQYF	TGCGCCAGCAGCCAATACGGGTCAGATACGCAGTATTTT
-	TRBV5-1	TRBJ2-1	many	CASSLELKDSALFF	TGCGCCAGCAGCTTGGAATTAAAGGACTCAGCGCTGTTCTTC